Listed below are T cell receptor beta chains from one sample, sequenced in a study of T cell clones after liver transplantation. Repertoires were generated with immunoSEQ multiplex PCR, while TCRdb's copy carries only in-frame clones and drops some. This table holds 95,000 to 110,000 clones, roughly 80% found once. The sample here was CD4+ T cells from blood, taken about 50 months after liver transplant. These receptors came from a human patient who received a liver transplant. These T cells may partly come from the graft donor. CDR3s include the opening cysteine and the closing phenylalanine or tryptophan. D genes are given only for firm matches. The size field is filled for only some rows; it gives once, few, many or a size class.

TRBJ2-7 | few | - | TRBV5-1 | TGCGCCAGCAGCTTGGTTGTACTACCCTACGAGCAGTACTTC | CASSLVVLPYEQYF
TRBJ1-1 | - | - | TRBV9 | TGTGCCAGCAGCTCTCAGAGAGCCGTGGGGTTAGGAGCTTTCTTT | CASSSQRAVGLGAFF
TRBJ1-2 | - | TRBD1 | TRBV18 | TGTGCCAGCTCACACAGACAGGGCGACTATGGCTACACCTTC | CASSHRQGDYGYTF
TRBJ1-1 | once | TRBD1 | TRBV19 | TGTGCCAGTAGTAAAAGACAGGGAGGGGAAAATGAAGCTTTCTTT | CASSKRQGGENEAFF
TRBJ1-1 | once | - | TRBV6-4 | TGTGCCAGCAGCGTAGACAGGAACACTGAAGCTTTCTTT | CASSVDRNTEAFF
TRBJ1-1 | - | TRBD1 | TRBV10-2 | TGCGCCAGCAGTACCACAGGGGGCACTGAAGCTTTCTTT | CASSTTGGTEAFF
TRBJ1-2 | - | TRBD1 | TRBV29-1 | TGCAGCTCCGGGGACAGGGATTATGGCTACACCTTC | CSSGDRDYGYTF
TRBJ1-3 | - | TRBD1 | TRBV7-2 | TGTGCCAGCAGCCCAGGGGGCTCTGGAAACACCATATATTTT | CASSPGGSGNTIYF
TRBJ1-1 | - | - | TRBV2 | TGTGCCAGCAGTGGGGAAAGGACGGCCCCTGAAGCTTTCTTT | CASSGERTAPEAFF
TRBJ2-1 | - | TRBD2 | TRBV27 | TGTGCCAGCAGTTTCCTAACTAGCGGGAGGGACTACAATGAGCAGTTCTTC | CASSFLTSGRDYNEQFF
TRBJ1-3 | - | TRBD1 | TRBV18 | TGTGCCAGCTCACCACCGTGGGGACAGGACGAAGTGCGAAACACCATATATTTT | CASSPPWGQDEVRNTIYF
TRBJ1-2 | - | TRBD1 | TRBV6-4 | TGTGCCAGCAGTGACTCCGGGACAGGGACGCCAGATGGCTACACCTTC | CASSDSGTGTPDGYTF
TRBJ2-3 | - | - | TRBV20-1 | TGCAGTGCTATCAGGGCAGGTACGCAGTATTTT | CSAIRAGTQYF
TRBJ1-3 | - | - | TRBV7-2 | TGTGCCAGCAGCTTAATGCAGGGGTACGGAAACACCATATATTTT | CASSLMQGYGNTIYF
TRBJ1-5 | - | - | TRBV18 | TGTGCCAGCTCAGAGGGCAGGGTCCGGCAGCCCCAGCATTTT | CASSEGRVRQPQHF
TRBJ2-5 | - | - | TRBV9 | TGTGCCAGCAGCGTTTGGGGGGAGACCCAGTACTTC | CASSVWGETQYF
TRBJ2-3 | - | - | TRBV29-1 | TGCAGCGTTGCTGGGGACATAGGCACAGATACGCAGTATTTT | CSVAGDIGTDTQYF
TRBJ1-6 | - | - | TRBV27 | TGTGCCAGCAGTCTAACACGACAGATTAACAATTCACCCCTCCACTTT | CASSLTRQINNSPLHF
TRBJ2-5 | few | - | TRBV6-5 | TGTGCCAGCAGTTACGGCGGGGTGGTAATCCAAGAGACCCAGTACTTC | CASSYGGVVIQETQYF
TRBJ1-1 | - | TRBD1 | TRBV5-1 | TGCGCCAGCAGCTCGCCTCCGGGACAGGGGGTGATTACTGAAGCTTTCTTT | CASSSPPGQGVITEAFF
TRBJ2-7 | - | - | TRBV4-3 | TGCGCCAGCAGCCAAGAACGGGTCAGCTCCTACGAGCAGTACTTC | CASSQERVSSYEQYF
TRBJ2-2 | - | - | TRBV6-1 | TGTGCCAGCAGCGGAGAAGGCAATCTCGGGGAGCTGTTTTTT | CASSGEGNLGELFF
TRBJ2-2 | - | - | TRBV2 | TGTGCCAGCAGTCCCCCAGGGGTTACCACCGGGGAGCTGTTTTTT | CASSPPGVTTGELFF
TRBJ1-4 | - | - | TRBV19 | TGTGCCAGTAGTATCGGGCAGGGCTTTGATGAAAAACTGTTTTTT | CASSIGQGFDEKLFF
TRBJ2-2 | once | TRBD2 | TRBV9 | TGTGCCAGCAGCGTAGTATCTAGCGGGGGTAACACCGGGGAGCTGTTTTTT | CASSVVSSGGNTGELFF
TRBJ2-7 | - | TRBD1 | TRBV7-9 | TGTGCCAGCAGCTGGGGACAGGGGCTAACCTACGAGCAGTACTTC | CASSWGQGLTYEQYF
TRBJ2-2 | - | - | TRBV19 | TGTGCCAGTACGCAGGCCGGGGAGCTGTTTTTT | CASTQAGELFF
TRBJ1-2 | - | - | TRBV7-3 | TGTGCCAGCAGCTTAACGGGCACAGTGGATGGCTACACCTTC | CASSLTGTVDGYTF
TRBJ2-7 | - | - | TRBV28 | TGTGCCAGCAGGAGACAGGGAGGCGACGAGCAGTACTTC | CASRRQGGDEQYF
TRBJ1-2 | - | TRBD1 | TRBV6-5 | TGTGCCAGCAGGGACTCGGGAGGGGGCGGCTACACCTTC | CASRDSGGGGYTF
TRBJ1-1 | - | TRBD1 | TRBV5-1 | TGCGCCAGCAGCTCCGGACAGGGATTAGGGAACACTGAAGCTTTCTTT | CASSSGQGLGNTEAFF
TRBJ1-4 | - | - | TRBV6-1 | TGTGCCAGCTCGTCTACCTTGGGGGAAAAACTGTTTTTT | CASSSTLGEKLFF
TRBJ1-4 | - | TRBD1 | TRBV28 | TGTGCCAGCAGTCCGGACAGGGGGCGCCGGGAAAAACTGTTTTTT | CASSPDRGRREKLFF
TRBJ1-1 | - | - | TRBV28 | TGTGCCAGCAGATCAGTTCACCCTGAAGCTTTCTTT | CASRSVHPEAFF
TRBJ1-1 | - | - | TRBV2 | TGTGCCAGCAGTGCAGGGATTGAGGATGAAGCTTTCTTT | CASSAGIEDEAFF
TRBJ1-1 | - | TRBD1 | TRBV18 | TGTGCCAGCTCACCATTCCGGGACAGGGGCCCCACTGAAGCTTTCTTT | CASSPFRDRGPTEAFF
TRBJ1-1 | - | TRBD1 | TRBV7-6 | TGTGCCAGCAGCTTAGACGGGCAGGGGGGCACTGAAGCTTTCTTT | CASSLDGQGGTEAFF
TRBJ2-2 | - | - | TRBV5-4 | TGTGCCAGCAGCTTGGTAGGGGTTGACGGCGGGGAGCTGTTTTTT | CASSLVGVDGGELFF
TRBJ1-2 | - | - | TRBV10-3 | TGTGCCACCAGGGGAACGAACTATGGCTACACCTTC | CATRGTNYGYTF
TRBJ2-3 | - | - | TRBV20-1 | TGCAGTGCAAAGGGCCGGGATACGCAGTATTTT | CSAKGRDTQYF
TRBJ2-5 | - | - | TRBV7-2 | TGTGCCAGCAGCTTAGCGCAGGCAAGGGGGACCCAGTACTTC | CASSLAQARGTQYF
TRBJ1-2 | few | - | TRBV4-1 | TGCGCCAGCAGCCAAGATCGGTTTTGGTCAGCGCGCGGGGATTATGGCTACACCTTC | CASSQDRFWSARGDYGYTF
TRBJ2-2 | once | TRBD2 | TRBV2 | TGTGCCAGCAGTAGACTAGCGGGATCGAACACCGGGGAGCTGTTTTTT | CASSRLAGSNTGELFF
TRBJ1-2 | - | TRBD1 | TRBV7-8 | TGTGCCAGCAGGCGGGACAGGGGGTTGTCACGCAACTATGGCTACACCTTC | CASRRDRGLSRNYGYTF